This TCR beta chain was observed in a study of blood T cell repertoires in COVID-19. Background on the study: Both acute and convalescent COVID-19 samples were obtained from the United States, Italy and Spain. PBMCs, B-cell-depleted T cells, or T cells were the source of the cDNA or gDNA that made up the material.

Some clones are missing from TCRdb's copy, which holds only in-frame ones; the method was immunoSEQ multiplex PCR. There are about 73,000 clones in the sample; over 80% occur only once, and roughly 2.5% lies in the top ten. The CDR3 length is 13 residues. The V segment lost 6 bases and the J segment 1 base; nucleotides outside the gene matches: 3. Germline values: CDR1 SGHKS, CDR2 YYEKEE (reference sequence). The chain joins TRBV5-5 to TRBJ2-7; 8 nucleotides agree with TRBD2. The sequence was collected from a man older than 75 with active or convalescent COVID-19. The sequenced material came from peripheral blood. Here the CDR3 DNA reads TGTGCCAGCAACCTAGCGGGTTCCTACGAGCAGTACTTC. Translated, it gives CASNLAGSYEQYF.